These 22 T cell receptor beta chains were sequenced from one sample in a study of blood T cell repertoires in COVID-19. The protocol was immunoSEQ multiplex PCR, while the TCRdb copy is restricted to in-frame clones and leaves out a portion. In the table there are approximately 120,000 clones, approximately 90% of which are singletons. Sequenced: peripheral blood. The origin of the receptors is a man aged 50 to 59 with acute or convalescent COVID-19.

The chain joins TRBV18 to TRBJ1-5, with a tentative D call TRBD1 (6 bases). This CDR3 spans 15 amino acids. Germline V gene data show CDR1 as KGHSH and CDR2 as LQKENI. V gave up 3 bases and J gave up 1 base, with 10 bases separating them. The CDR3 protein is CASSPMDRSNQPQHF. The CDR3 coding sequence is TGTGCCAGCTCACCCATGGACAGAAGCAATCAGCCCCAGCATTTT.

The chain is built from TRBV4-3 and TRBJ1-4; the match to TRBD1 covers 8 bases. The length of the CDR3 is 14 residues. With V trimmed by 1 base and J by 8 bases, 3 bases remained unmatched. Germline lookup yields CDR1 LGHNA and CDR2 YSLEER. CDR3 nucleotide sequence: TGCGCCAGCAGCCAAGGAACAGGGGGAGAAAAACTGTTTTTT. It specifies CASSQGTGGEKLFF.

The V gene is TRBV27, the J gene TRBJ1-2; D is uncertain. The germline CDR1 and CDR2 sequences are MNHEY and SMNVEV (reference sequence). The CDR3 runs 13 residues. Trimming took 3 bases from V and 2 from J, leaving 7 bases between them. CDR3 in amino acids: CASSFQINYGYTF. The CDR3 DNA is TGTGCCAGCAGTTTCCAGATCAACTATGGCTACACCTTC.

This chain uses TRBV4-1 with TRBJ2-7; D is ambiguous. This CDR3 is 12 amino acids long. V was trimmed by 1 base and J by 5 bases, leaving 6 bases between them. Germline CDR1 and CDR2: MGHRA and YSYEKL. This CDR3 is CASSQVRDEQYF. The CDR3 DNA is TGCGCCAGCAGCCAAGTAAGAGACGAGCAGTACTTC.

The chain couples TRBV7-8 to TRBJ1-3; the D is unclear. CDR3 length equals 15 residues. CDR1 and CDR2 (germline): SGHVS, FQNEAQ. The V gene lost 2 bases and the J gene lost 4 bases, with 12 bases spanning the gap. Written as DNA, the CDR3 is TGTGCCAGCAGCTTAAGGCGGATCCCAGGAAACACCATATATTTT. Its protein is CASSLRRIPGNTIYF.

V and J are TRBV2 and TRBJ2-7, with 11 bases lining up with TRBD1. Germline CDR1 and CDR2: SNHLY and FYNNEI. This CDR3 contains 15 residues. Trimming took 6 bases from V and 0 from J; bases not matched to a gene: 4. The CDR3 protein is CASRPGTGGSYEQYF. The CDR3, as DNA: TGTGCCAGCAGACCCGGGACAGGGGGCTCCTACGAGCAGTACTTC.

This clone was recorded once. The genes are TRBV28 and TRBJ1-2, with a possible D match to TRBD1 (6 bases). Deletions cut 2 bases from V and 7 bases from J, with 17 bases between. The CDR3 contains 15 residues. The germline V gene encodes CDR1 MDHEN and CDR2 SYDVKM. The CDR3, as DNA: TGTGCCAGCAGTTTACCACTAACAGGGAATCGTGGCTACACCTTC. As protein: CASSLPLTGNRGYTF.

This rearrangement joins TRBV27 to TRBJ2-2; TRBD2 matches at 7 bases. Germline assignment: CDR1 MNHEY and CDR2 SMNVEV (reference sequence). The CDR3 consists of 17 residues. Trimming at V came to 4 bases and at J to 4 bases, leaving 12 bases not matched to a gene. CDR3 nucleotide sequence: TGTGCCAGCAGTTACCCCGCGGCTAGCGGACTCACCGGGGAGCTGTTTTTT. As protein: CASSYPAASGLTGELFF.

The chain combines TRBV11-2 with TRBJ2-7; TRBD1 matches 7 bases. V shed 4 bases, J shed 3 bases, and the junction held 9 bases outside the gene matches. The length of the CDR3 is 15 residues. The V gene's germline CDR1 is SGHAT and CDR2 FQNNGV. CDR3 nucleotides: TGTGCCAGCAGCTCAATACAGGGGACCCTCTACGAGCAGTACTTC. Residues: CASSSIQGTLYEQYF. Full variable domain (remainder filled in from reference TRBV11-2 and TRBJ2-7): EAGVAQSPRYKIIEKRQSVAFWCNPISGHATLYWYQQILGQGPKLLIQFQNNGVVDDSQLPKDRFSAERLKGVDSTLKIQPAKLEDSAVYLCASSSIQGTLYEQYFGPGTRLTVT.

J is TRBJ2-7 and V is TRBV11-1; 7 nucleotides line up with TRBD2. The CDR3 extends over 15 amino acids. Per germline, CDR1 SGHAT and CDR2 FQDESV (reference sequence). Trimming took 3 bases from V and 4 from J; bases not matched to a gene: 9. CDR3 coding DNA: TGTGCCAGCAGCTTTACTAGCGCCTCTCGATACGAGCAGTACTTC. Translated, it gives CASSFTSASRYEQYF.

This clone was recorded only once. The genes are TRBV24-1 and TRBJ2-2; TRBD2 matches 7 bases. CDR3 length equals 14 residues. V was clipped by 9 bases and J by 2 bases; unmatched bases: 5. The V gene's germline CDR1 is KGHDR and CDR2 SFDVKD. CDR3 sequence (DNA): TGTGCCACCTCAGGACTAGTCAACACCGGGGAGCTGTTTTTT. It is translated as CATSGLVNTGELFF.

The CDR3 DNA sequence: TGTGCCAGCAGTTTATTGGGGGGGGCAGGCGGCTACACCTTC. Protein sequence: CASSLLGGAGGYTF. The rearrangement uses TRBV27 and TRBJ1-2; weak D call: TRBD1 (6 bases). The CDR3 loop spans 14 amino acids. Trimming took 1 base from V and 8 from J, leaving 14 bases between them. Germline CDR1 reads MNHEY; CDR2 reads SMNVEV (reference sequence).

The count of this clone is one. V is TRBV24-1 and J is TRBJ1-2; 9 bases are shared with TRBD1. The junction had 11 bases not matched to a gene; V was cut back by 4 bases and J by 6 bases. The CDR3 contains 16 residues. Germline loops: CDR1 KGHDR, CDR2 SFDVKD. CDR3 residues: CATSDPGQGHEDGYTF. The CDR3 DNA is TGTGCCACCAGTGACCCGGGACAGGGACACGAGGATGGCTACACCTTC.

This clone has only a few counts. The chain recombines TRBV4-1 with TRBJ1-6; 8 nucleotides match TRBD1. After removal of 0 bases from V and 7 bases from J, the junction contained 8 bases not matched to a gene. The germline V gene encodes CDR1 MGHRA and CDR2 YSYEKL. The CDR3 is made up of 17 amino acids. Here the CDR3 DNA reads TGCGCCAGCAGCCAAGACCGGACAGGGTCGGGGAATTCACCCCTCCACTTT. Its translation is CASSQDRTGSGNSPLHF.

The J gene is TRBJ2-6, the V gene TRBV5-1; TRBD1 aligns across 7 bases. The CDR3 contains 17 residues. Trimming at V came to 4 bases and at J to 0 bases, leaving 7 bases not matched to a gene. CDR1 and CDR2 (germline): SGHRS, YFSETQ. The CDR3 spells CASSPGQALSGANVLTF. Written as DNA, the CDR3 is TGCGCCAGCAGCCCTGGACAGGCCCTCTCTGGGGCCAACGTCCTGACTTTC. The full variable domain, rest sourced from reference TRBV5-1 and TRBJ2-6, is KAGVTQTPRYLIKTRGQQVTLSCSPISGHRSVSWYQQTPGQGLQFLFEYFSETQRNKGNFPGRFSGRQFSNSRSEMNVSTLELGDSALYLCASSPGQALSGANVLTFGAGSRLTVL.

The rearrangement links TRBV7-2 to TRBJ2-3, with TRBD2 matching over 14 bases. The CDR3 contains 16 residues. The V gene's germline CDR1 is SGHTA and CDR2 FQGNSA. The junction had 4 bases not matched to a gene; V was cut back by 5 bases and J by 3 bases. The CDR3 DNA reads as TGTGCCAGCAGCACTCGACTAGCGGGAGGGACAGATACGCAGTATTTT. This encodes CASSTRLAGGTDTQYF. The full variable domain, in which reference TRBV7-2 and TRBJ2-3 provide the parts outside the CDR3, is GAGVSQSPSNKVTEKGKDVELRCDPISGHTALYWYRQSLGQGLEFLIYFQGNSAPDKSGLPSDRFSAERTGGSVSTLTIQRTQQEDSAVYLCASSTRLAGGTDTQYFGPGTRLTVL.

This clone was recorded only once. The J gene is TRBJ2-3, the V gene TRBV4-3, with 10 nucleotides matching TRBD1. V lost 0 bases to trimming and J lost 1 base; unmatched junction nucleotides: 4. This CDR3 is built from 17 residues. In germline, CDR1 is LGHNA, CDR2 YSLEER. In DNA, the CDR3 is TGCGCCAGCAGCCAAGAATTCGGGACAGGGGGCACAGATACGCAGTATTTT. Protein sequence: CASSQEFGTGGTDTQYF.

The chain couples TRBV18 to TRBJ1-4; unclear D gene. V was pared by 5 bases and J by 6 bases, with 10 bases between. This CDR3 region has 13 residues. Per the germline V gene, CDR1 is KGHSH and CDR2 is LQKENI. In nucleotides, the CDR3 is TGTGCCAGCTCAGCCCGCACGGATGAAAAACTGTTTTTT. Its translation: CASSARTDEKLFF.

The genes are TRBV20-1 and TRBJ1-1, with TRBD1 as a possible D gene (6 bases). V was cut by 6 bases and J by 8 bases, with 16 bases left in between. The germline CDR1 and CDR2 sequences are DFQATT and SNEGSKA (reference sequence). The CDR3 length is 12 residues. CDR3 nucleotide sequence: TGCAGTGCCAGTGAGGGGGGGTGGGAAGCTTTCTTT. Translation: CSASEGGWEAFF.

In its sample, this clone was seen a few times. This chain's CDR3 is CATSVTSFGEQFF. The CDR3 coding sequence is TGTGCCACCAGTGTCACTAGCTTCGGTGAGCAGTTCTTC. The V gene is TRBV24-1, the J gene TRBJ2-1, with a possible D match to TRBD2 (6 bases). CDR3 length: 13 amino acids. Germline CDR1 KGHDR, CDR2 SFDVKD. Between the trimmed V and J ends, which lost 5 bases and 9 bases, there was a span of 13 bases.

The CDR3 coding sequence is TGCAGTGCTAGTGTCACGCTACAGGGTACGTTCGAGCAGTACTTC. It translates to CSASVTLQGTFEQYF. The chain recombines TRBV20-1 with TRBJ2-7, with D tentatively TRBD1 (6 bases). This CDR3 is built from 15 residues. V was pared by 3 bases and J by 6 bases, with 21 bases between. Germline values: CDR1 DFQATT, CDR2 SNEGSKA (reference sequence).

The chain carries TRBV2 and TRBJ1-2; D is ambiguous. Germline V CDR1 and CDR2: SNHLY, FYNNEI. This CDR3 is built from 14 residues. V was shortened by 1 base and J by 1 base, with 7 bases between the two germline ends. The CDR3 DNA reads as TGTGCCAGCAGTGAAGAAGGACTTAACTATGGCTACACCTTC. Residues: CASSEEGLNYGYTF.